Listed here are 28 T cell receptor beta chains from one sample, sequenced in a study of blood T cells in healthy people across ages. With a J-beta primer mix and a sample-barcoded 5' primer, a second PCR ran about 7 to 11 cycles. TCRdb ran MiXCR on the 5' RACE reads and lists one entry per CDR3 protein. The table has about 1 million distinct CDR3 sequences, around 45% seen once; the top ten hold 18%. Material: blood. The receptors derive from a woman in her fifties or sixties in good health.

The chain joins TRBV20-1 to TRBJ1-6; no definite D call. The CDR3 contains 16 residues. V shed 0 bases and J shed 7 bases, with 16 bases lying between them. Germline lookup yields CDR1 DFQATT and CDR2 SNEGSKA (reference sequence). CDR3 in amino acids: CSARDHGRTPNSPLHF. The DNA of the CDR3 is TGCAGTGCTAGAGACCATGGGAGAACCCCAAATTCACCCCTCCACTTT.

The CDR3 nucleotides are TGTGCCAGCAGTTACCTGACGCTAGCGGGACCCTACAATGAGCAGTACTTC. Its translation is CASSYLTLAGPYNEQYF. The chain links TRBV6-5 to TRBJ2-1; TRBD2 matches at 9 bases. The last part of the DNA fits TRBJ2-7 better; the J call may be wrong. CDR1 is MNHEY, CDR2 SVGAGI, per germline. The CDR3 length is 17 residues.

J is TRBJ2-7 and V is TRBV4-2; D ambiguous. Per germline, CDR1 LGHNA and CDR2 YNFKEQ. The CDR3 totals 17 residues. Trimming took off 3 bases at V and 0 bases at J, with 18 bases between the two ends. CDR3 DNA: TGTGCCAGCAGCCAGAGCGACGCGTCCCCTTCCTCCTACGAGCAGTACTTC. Protein: CASSQSDASPSSYEQYF.

The chain recombines TRBV30 with TRBJ2-2; 8 nucleotides agree with TRBD2. CDR3 length: 16 amino acids. The V gene end was trimmed by 0 bases and the J gene end by 6 bases; junction bases not matched to a gene: 9. In germline, CDR1 is GTSNPN, CDR2 SVGIG (reference sequence). The CDR3 protein is CAWSVVREVWAGELFF. For the CDR3, the DNA is TGTGCCTGGAGTGTAGTGCGGGAGGTTTGGGCCGGGGAGCTGTTTTTT.

CDR3: CASSIQGNTEAFF. The CDR3 nucleotides read TGTGCCAGCAGCATACAGGGGAACACTGAAGCTTTCTTT. The chain employs TRBV7-9 and TRBJ1-1; D might be TRBD1 (6 bases). Germline CDR1 reads SEHNR; CDR2 reads FQNEAQ (reference sequence). The CDR3 sequence is 13 residues long. V shed 5 bases and J shed 1 base, with 8 bases lying between them.

For this clonotype: A much larger clone sits a single nucleotide away, making a read error possible. The chain is built from TRBV29-1 and TRBJ2-7; no definite D call. Between the trimmed V and J ends, which lost 6 bases and 2 bases, there was a span of 11 bases. This CDR3 is built from 12 residues. Germline CDR1 is SQVTM and CDR2 is ANQGSEA. The CDR3 DNA follows: TGCAGCGTGTCGGTAGGGACCTACGAGCAGTACTTC. Protein: CSVSVGTYEQYF.

The chain is built from TRBV23-1 and TRBJ2-4; tentatively, D is TRBD2 (6 bases). Being an ORF, TRBV23-1 has a function that is uncertain. This CDR3 has 15 residues. The V and J ends lost 4 bases and 2 bases respectively, with 12 bases between them. The CDR3 nucleotides read TGCGCCAGCAGTCCTTGGAGGGACCCCAAAAACATTCAGTACTTC. This codes for CASSPWRDPKNIQYF.

This clonotype has a count of ten or more. J is TRBJ2-7 and V is TRBV27; 8 positions agree with TRBD2. With 5 bases clipped from V and 2 bases from J, the junction kept 8 bases outside the gene matches. Germline V gene data show CDR1 as MNHEY and CDR2 as SMNVEV (reference sequence). The length of the CDR3 is 15 residues. CDR3 sequence reads: CASSETSANPYEQYF. As DNA, the CDR3 is TGTGCCAGCAGTGAGACTAGCGCCAACCCCTACGAGCAGTACTTC.

The rearrangement joins TRBV27 to TRBJ2-7, with 9 nucleotides matching TRBD1. The germline gives CDR1 MNHEY, CDR2 SMNVEV (reference sequence). The V and J ends lost 8 bases and 2 bases, in that order; junction bases with no gene match: 7. This CDR3 comprises 14 residues. The CDR3 spells CASGQGQGAYEQYF. The CDR3 region has the DNA TGTGCCAGCGGACAGGGACAGGGCGCCTACGAGCAGTACTTC.

A few counts support this clonotype. DNA for the CDR3: TGCAGTGCTAGAGATCCCCGAGCGGAGACCTACGAGCAGTACTTC. Translating gives CSARDPRAETYEQYF. The rearrangement uses TRBV20-1 and TRBJ2-4, with D maybe TRBD2 (5 bases). The J call may be mistaken, given a closer DNA end match to TRBJ2-7. CDR1 is DFQATT, CDR2 SNEGSKA, per germline (reference sequence). This CDR3 region has 15 residues.

This chain's CDR3 is CATETTGGSLDTQYF. For the CDR3, the DNA is TGTGCCACCGAAACGACAGGGGGCTCATTGGATACGCAGTATTTT. The V and J genes are TRBV28 and TRBJ2-3, with 10 bases aligning to TRBD1. CDR1 and CDR2 from the germline V gene are MDHEN and SYDVKM. J gave up 6 bases and V 10 bases, and 13 bases lay outside the gene matches. The length of the CDR3 is 15 residues. Full variable domain (missing parts from reference TRBV28 and TRBJ2-3): DVKVTQSSRYLVKRTGEKVFLECVQDMDHENMFWYRQDPGLGLRLIYFSYDVKMKEKGDIPEGYSVSREKKERFSLILESASTNQTSMYLCATETTGGSLDTQYFGPGTRLTVL.

The rearrangement uses TRBV10-3 and TRBJ2-5; 12 positions agree with TRBD2. CDR1 is ENHRY and CDR2 is SYGVKD in the germline V gene. This CDR3 is 19 amino acids long. V trimming: 3 bases; J trimming: 2 bases; junction bases outside the gene matches: 13. This chain's CDR3 is CAISELGQGTSGPQETQYF. CDR3 bases: TGTGCCATCAGTGAATTAGGACAGGGGACTAGCGGGCCGCAAGAGACCCAGTACTTC.

The table lists this clonotype with a few counts. This chain links TRBV10-2 with TRBJ2-7, with D maybe TRBD1 (8 bases). Trimming pared 6 bases from V and 3 bases from J, leaving 18 bases between. CDR3 size: 15 residues. The germline gives CDR1 WSHSY, CDR2 SAAADI. The CDR3 nucleotides are TGCGCCAGCAGAACAGGGGGGGTGCAAAGCTACGAGCAGTACTTC. It is translated as CASRTGGVQSYEQYF.

The rearrangement joins TRBV20-1 to TRBJ1-2, with D possibly matching TRBD1 (5 bases). This CDR3 comprises 14 residues. CDR1 is DFQATT and CDR2 is SNEGSKA in the germline V gene (reference sequence). Deletions cut 1 base from V and 7 bases from J, with 16 bases between. CDR3 bases: TGCAGTGCTAGAGCGTTAACAGGAGTAGGTGGCTACACCTTC. Its translation is CSARALTGVGGYTF.

This clonotype was counted between two and nine times. V and J are TRBV7-9 and TRBJ2-5, with 8 bases identical to TRBD1. The V and J ends lost 1 base and 5 bases, in that order; junction bases with no gene match: 9. The CDR3 length is 16 residues. Per germline, CDR1 SEHNR and CDR2 FQNEAQ (reference sequence). The CDR3 is CASSLGDRLPWETQYF. The CDR3 coding sequence is TGTGCCAGCAGCTTAGGGGACAGGCTACCGTGGGAGACCCAGTACTTC.

This clonotype was picked up one time. Here the CDR3 reads CSAPPSGQETQYF. The CDR3 DNA is TGCAGTGCGCCCCCGAGCGGTCAAGAGACCCAGTACTTC. The rearrangement uses TRBV20-1 and TRBJ2-5, with D tentatively TRBD2 (5 bases). V lost 6 bases and J 2 bases, leaving 13 bases between the germline ends. The CDR3 is 13 residues long. In germline, CDR1 is DFQATT, CDR2 SNEGSKA (reference sequence).

The chain employs TRBV5-1 and TRBJ2-3; D is ambiguous. V shed 0 bases and J shed 6 bases, with 8 bases lying between them. The length of the CDR3 is 13 residues. Germline V gene lookup returns CDR1 SGHRS and CDR2 YFSETQ. This CDR3 is CASSLGYRDTQYF. CDR3 coding DNA: TGCGCCAGCAGCTTGGGGTACCGCGATACGCAGTATTTT.

The V call is TRBV5-6, the J call TRBJ2-5, with no clear D. CDR1 and CDR2 from the germline V gene are SGHDT and YYEEEE. The V end was cut by 2 bases, the J end by 10 bases, with 18 bases between. This CDR3 is built from 14 residues. The DNA of the CDR3 is TGTGCCAGCAGCTTACGTCCCGTGGAACCGATCCAGTACTTC. Its protein is CASSLRPVEPIQYF.

V is TRBV20-1 and J is TRBJ2-2; no definite D call. The CDR3 has 13 residues. V shed 1 base and J shed 3 bases, with 6 bases lying between them. CDR1 is DFQATT and CDR2 is SNEGSKA in the germline V gene (reference sequence). The CDR3 DNA is TGCAGTGCTAGAGGACTGTACACCGGGGAGCTGTTTTTT. Its translation: CSARGLYTGELFF.

This chain links TRBV27 with TRBJ2-7; 7 bases are shared with TRBD1. V was pared by 0 bases and J by 2 bases, with 7 bases of the junction left unmatched. Germline V gene sequence: CDR1 MNHEY, CDR2 SMNVEV (reference sequence). This CDR3 contains 16 residues. The CDR3 DNA is TGTGCCAGCAGTTTATCGGGACAGTGGGCAACCTACGAGCAGTACTTC. The encoded protein is CASSLSGQWATYEQYF.

The chain couples TRBV11-3 to TRBJ1-2; 7 bases align to TRBD1. Looked up from germline, CDR1 is SGHNT and CDR2 is YENEEA. This CDR3 region has 15 residues. After removal of 5 bases from V and 1 base from J, the junction contained 7 bases not matched to a gene. This chain's CDR3 is CASSPGGTHNYGYTF. In nucleotides, the CDR3 is TGTGCCAGCAGCCCAGGGGGGACACATAACTATGGCTACACCTTC.

This clonotype was picked up a small number of times. The CDR3 sequence: CASGVGGQGSYEQYF. CDR3 DNA: TGCGCCAGCGGGGTTGGTGGACAGGGGTCCTACGAGCAGTACTTC. V is TRBV5-1 and J is TRBJ2-7, with 9 bases aligning to TRBD1. From germline, CDR1 is SGHRS and CDR2 YFSETQ. This CDR3 has 15 amino acids. Trimming took 7 bases from V and 1 from J; bases not matched to a gene: 9.

The V and J genes are TRBV6-2 or TRBV6-3 and TRBJ2-1; 11 bases match TRBD2. This CDR3 comprises 15 residues. Germline CDR1 reads MNHEY; CDR2 reads SVGEGT. The junction had 9 bases not matched to a gene; V was cut back by 6 bases and J by 8 bases. CDR3 loop: CASRDTSGSSDEQFF. DNA for the CDR3: TGTGCCAGCAGAGATACTAGCGGGAGTAGCGATGAGCAGTTCTTC.

This clonotype was detected a few times. The rearrangement uses TRBV10-1 and TRBJ2-7; TRBD1 agrees at 9 bases. The germline V gene has CDR1 WNHNN and CDR2 SYGVQD (reference sequence). V shed 6 bases, J shed 6 bases, and the junction held 12 bases outside the gene matches. CDR3 length equals 15 residues. CDR3: CASSQLGQGSAEQYF. The CDR3 DNA sequence: TGCGCCAGCAGCCAACTGGGACAGGGTTCGGCCGAGCAGTACTTC.

The sample holds a few counts of this clonotype. V usage is TRBV2 and J usage is TRBJ2-5, with a tentative D call TRBD2 (5 bases). The germline V gene has CDR1 SNHLY and CDR2 FYNNEI. V lost 4 bases and J 11 bases, leaving 14 bases between the germline ends. The CDR3 length is 12 residues. CDR3 protein: CASSGRIGEQYF. DNA for the CDR3: TGTGCCAGCAGTGGGCGGATTGGGGAGCAGTACTTC.

The chain carries TRBV27 and TRBJ1-6, with 9 bases identical to TRBD1. The V segment lost 7 bases and the J segment 3 bases; nucleotides outside the gene matches: 4. The CDR3 is 15 residues long. Germline values: CDR1 MNHEY, CDR2 SMNVEV (reference sequence). CDR3 in amino acids: CASTQGQGYNSPLHF. In DNA, the CDR3 is TGTGCCAGCACCCAGGGACAGGGCTATAATTCACCCCTCCACTTT.

This clonotype was picked up many times. J is TRBJ2-3 and V is TRBV7-3; D ambiguous. V was cut by 2 bases and J by 6 bases, with 15 bases left in between. Germline V gene lookup returns CDR1 SGHTA and CDR2 FQGTGA. The CDR3 is 15 residues long. The CDR3 reads CASSLDTTKADTQYF. As DNA, the CDR3 is TGTGCCAGCAGCTTAGACACGACAAAGGCGGATACGCAGTATTTT.

This chain uses TRBV3-1 with TRBJ2-1; tentatively, D is TRBD1 or TRBD2 (5 bases each). V dropped 4 bases and J dropped 6 bases, with 16 bases sitting between them. The CDR3 sequence is 15 residues long. Germline values: CDR1 LGHDT, CDR2 YNNKEL (reference sequence). The CDR3 spells CASSPSGASSNEQFF. The CDR3 DNA reads TGTGCCAGCAGCCCCTCCGGGGCTAGCAGCAATGAGCAGTTCTTC.